The 17 T cell receptor beta chains given below trace back to one sample, sequenced in a study of CD8 T cells in Susac syndrome. Reverse transcription of roughly 0.5 to 1 ug RNA was performed with random hexamers. TCRdb used MiXCR to reprocess the immunoSEQ multiplex PCR reads, holding one entry per CDR3 protein. The table includes about 150,000 distinct CDR3 sequences, almost 96% detected once. The material sequenced was CD4+ T cells from PBMCs. The receptors were gathered from a human donor with Susac syndrome.

V gene TRBV7-9 combines with J gene TRBJ2-7; 8 positions match TRBD2. V gave up 1 base and J gave up 9 bases; unmatched junction bases: 11. Germline CDR1 is SEHNR and CDR2 is FQNEAQ (reference sequence). The CDR3 runs 15 residues. The CDR3 DNA is TGTGCCAGCAGCTTAGAACACGTGCGGGAGGACGGGCAGTACTTC. This encodes CASSLEHVREDGQYF.

This clonotype came up once. The chain joins TRBV23-1 to TRBJ1-1; possible D gene TRBD1, 6 bases. TRBV23-1 is identified as an open reading frame with a role that is uncertain. The germline V and J ends were trimmed by 6 bases and 3 bases, with 26 bases remaining between them. This CDR3 spans 18 amino acids. The CDR3 reads CASRRKRGAGFVDTEAFF. The CDR3 DNA is TGCGCCAGCAGACGGAAGAGGGGGGCGGGTTTTGTCGACACTGAAGCTTTCTTT.

The chain employs TRBV12-3 or TRBV12-4 and TRBJ2-7; 8 bases fit TRBD1. The CDR3 has 14 amino acids. Trimming cost V 6 bases and J 5 bases; bases outside gene matches: 9. This chain's CDR3 is CASRGRDRSDEQYF. CDR3 DNA: TGTGCCAGCAGGGGCCGGGACAGGAGCGACGAGCAGTACTTC.

This clonotype was observed once. The chain employs TRBV4-1 and TRBJ2-1, with TRBD2 identical over 11 bases. This CDR3 has 16 amino acids. Per germline, CDR1 MGHRA and CDR2 YSYEKL. With V trimmed by 0 bases and J by 8 bases, 6 bases remained unmatched. CDR3 in amino acids: CASSQDHGLAGDEQFF. CDR3 in DNA: TGCGCCAGCAGCCAAGATCATGGACTAGCGGGTGATGAGCAGTTCTTC.

The chain joins TRBV29-1 to TRBJ2-5; D not resolved. CDR1 SQVTM and CDR2 ANQGSEA come from the germline V gene. The CDR3 loop spans 12 amino acids. Deletions cut 4 bases from V and 3 bases from J, with 9 bases between. The CDR3 spells CSVAWGKETQYF. CDR3 nucleotides: TGCAGCGTTGCGTGGGGAAAAGAGACCCAGTACTTC.

This clonotype was counted once. The gene calls are TRBV20-1 and TRBJ2-7; D is perhaps TRBD2 (5 bases). The CDR3 is 10 residues long. CDR1 is DFQATT and CDR2 is SNEGSKA in the germline V gene (reference sequence). The V end was cut by 5 bases, the J end by 7 bases, with 9 bases between. The CDR3 DNA sequence: TGCAGTGCTGGGGAGTGGGAGCAGTACTTC. Translation: CSAGEWEQYF.

The CDR3 sequence: CASAGRGFSYNEQFF. In DNA form, the CDR3 reads TGTGCCAGCGCAGGGCGGGGCTTCTCCTACAATGAGCAGTTCTTC. The V call is TRBV6-5, the J call TRBJ2-1; D perhaps matches TRBD2 (6 bases). Trimming removed 8 bases from V and 0 bases from J, with 14 bases in between. Germline V lookup: CDR1 MNHEY, CDR2 SVGAGI. This CDR3 spans 15 amino acids.

The rearrangement joins TRBV15 to TRBJ2-7; no clear D gene. This CDR3 has 14 residues. Germline lookup yields CDR1 LNHNV and CDR2 YYDKDF (reference sequence). Trimming removed 3 bases from V and 4 bases from J, with 13 bases in between. The CDR3 DNA follows: TGTGCCACCAGCAGCCTCATTCCCCCGTACGAGCAGTACTTC. This codes for CATSSLIPPYEQYF.

V is TRBV4-1 and J is TRBJ2-7, with 9 bases that match TRBD1. The germline V gene encodes CDR1 MGHRA and CDR2 YSYEKL. Germline trimming cut 3 bases from V and 5 bases from J; bases unmatched to any gene: 2. The CDR3 sequence is 13 residues long. DNA for the CDR3: TGCGCCAGCAGCCATCGACAGGGGGACGAGCAGTACTTC. Translation gives CASSHRQGDEQYF.

The CDR3 region is CASSQDEKDGYGNTIYF. DNA for the CDR3: TGTGCCAGCAGCCAAGACGAAAAGGATGGTTACGGAAACACCATATATTTT. This sequence joins TRBV4-2 and TRBJ1-3; D gene unclear. V lost 0 bases and J 4 bases, leaving 16 bases between the germline ends. CDR1 is LGHNA, CDR2 YNFKEQ, per germline. This CDR3 region has 17 residues.

The rearrangement uses TRBV7-2 and TRBJ2-2; possibly TRBD1 for D (5 bases). V was cut by 4 bases and J by 0 bases, with 9 bases left in between. There are 15 residues in the CDR3. CDR1 and CDR2 from the germline V gene are SGHTA and FQGNSA. The CDR3 sequence is CASSSGFANTGELFF. The CDR3 region has the DNA TGTGCCAGCAGCTCAGGGTTCGCGAACACCGGGGAGCTGTTTTTT.

The genes are TRBV5-4 and TRBJ1-2; 7 positions agree with TRBD1. The CDR3 is 14 amino acids. V gave up 4 bases and J gave up 1 base; unmatched junction bases: 4. CDR1 SGHNT and CDR2 YYREEE come from the germline V gene (reference sequence). The CDR3 nucleotides read TGTGCCAGCAGCAACAGACAGGGTAACTATGGCTACACCTTC. Residues: CASSNRQGNYGYTF.

The chain has TRBV5-1 and TRBJ2-1; D gene ambiguous. Germline V gene sequence: CDR1 SGHRS, CDR2 YFSETQ. V lost 2 bases, J lost 2 bases, and 8 bases lay in between. The CDR3 length is 14 residues. CDR3 nucleotide sequence: TGCGCCAGCAGCTTTCCGTCCCCCTACAATGAGCAGTTCTTC. This encodes CASSFPSPYNEQFF.

The chain carries TRBV7-2 and TRBJ2-7; no clear D. Germline CDR1 is SGHTA and CDR2 is FQGNSA. The CDR3 loop spans 15 amino acids. V lost 5 bases and J 0 bases, leaving 14 bases between the germline ends. The CDR3 here is CASSRLTASSYEQYF. The CDR3 DNA follows: TGTGCCAGCAGCCGTCTGACGGCGAGCTCCTACGAGCAGTACTTC.

This clonotype was seen once. The chain couples TRBV29-1 to TRBJ2-7; possible D gene TRBD1, 6 bases. Germline assignment: CDR1 SQVTM and CDR2 ANQGSEA. The CDR3 has 12 residues. Trimming shortened V by 6 bases and J by 3 bases, and 12 bases separated the two germline ends. This chain's CDR3 is CSVSPTGYEQYF. The DNA of the CDR3 is TGCAGCGTGAGCCCGACAGGCTACGAGCAGTACTTC.

CDR3 region: CASSATGNSPLHF. The CDR3, as DNA: TGTGCCAGCAGTGCCACAGGGAATTCACCCCTCCACTTT. The chain joins TRBV9 to TRBJ1-6; a possible D gene is TRBD1 (6 bases). Between the trimmed V and J ends, which lost 5 bases and 7 bases, there was a span of 10 bases. Germline V CDR1 and CDR2: SGDLS, YYNGEE. This CDR3 spans 13 amino acids.

This chain connects TRBV28 to TRBJ2-7; D is ambiguous. Germline CDR1 and CDR2: MDHEN and SYDVKM. Trimming took off 6 bases at V and 7 bases at J, with 10 bases between the two ends. This CDR3 is 11 amino acids long. CDR3 region: CASSPGMEQYF. The DNA of the CDR3 is TGTGCCAGCAGCCCCGGTATGGAGCAGTACTTC.